This is a list of T cell receptor beta chains from one sample in a study of blood T cell repertoires in COVID-19. This table comes from immunoSEQ multiplex PCR, and its TCRdb copy is limited to in-frame clones, with some not included. The sample carries roughly 150,000 clones, around 80% recorded once. Material: peripheral blood. These receptors were taken from a woman aged 70-85 years who had recovered from COVID-19. CDR3s include the opening cysteine and the closing phenylalanine or tryptophan. The D gene is left open where the match is weak. Size is stated for part of the rows, as once, few or many counts, or as a class when the clone is expanded.

d_call	j_call	clone_size	v_call	cdr3_nt	cdr3_aa
TRBD1	TRBJ2-5	.	TRBV19	TGTGCCAGTAGTACAGGACAGGGTGGTGAGACCCAGTACTTC	CASSTGQGGETQYF
TRBD1	TRBJ2-1	few	TRBV20-1	TGCAGTGCTAGTTTGGGACAGGGGACCTACAATGAGCAGTTCTTC	CSASLGQGTYNEQFF
.	TRBJ1-2	.	TRBV10-1	TGCGCCAGCAGTGAGTCGACCCGGAGCGGCTACACCTTC	CASSESTRSGYTF
.	TRBJ1-3	.	TRBV27	TGTGCCAGCAGGACCTACAGGGCTGGAAACACCATATATTTT	CASRTYRAGNTIYF
TRBD1	TRBJ2-1	.	TRBV10-3	TGTGCCATCAGTGAGTTGACAGGGTCCAAGTTCTTC	CAISELTGSKFF
.	TRBJ1-2	.	TRBV7-2	TGTGCCAGCAGAACCGGGCCCACAGGCCTATATGGCTACACCTTC	CASRTGPTGLYGYTF
.	TRBJ1-1	.	TRBV2	TGTGCCACCCAGACAGGCCTGAACACTGAAGCTTTCTTT	CATQTGLNTEAFF
.	TRBJ2-7	.	TRBV20-1	TGCAGTGCGGAGGGGGGGCGCGAGCAGTACTTC	CSAEGGREQYF
.	TRBJ2-3	.	TRBV5-6	TGTGCCAGCAGCTTTCGGCCGGGGGATACGCAGTATTTT	CASSFRPGDTQYF
.	TRBJ1-2	.	TRBV20-1	TGCAGTGCCCGGTGGCTAGATGGCTACACCTTC	CSARWLDGYTF
TRBD2	TRBJ2-5	.	TRBV6-5	TGTGCCAGCAGTCAAACTTCTAGCGGGGAAGAGACCCAGTACTTC	CASSQTSSGEETQYF
.	TRBJ2-7	.	TRBV29-1	TGCAGCGTTGGGAGTAGTGGGTACGAGCAGTACTTC	CSVGSSGYEQYF
.	TRBJ2-7	.	TRBV5-1	TGCGCCAGCAGCCCCGGTATGTCCTACGAGCAGTACTTC	CASSPGMSYEQYF
.	TRBJ1-1	.	TRBV27	TGTGCCAGCAGGACCCGCAGGGGTAACACTGAAGCTTTCTTT	CASRTRRGNTEAFF
.	TRBJ2-1	.	TRBV24-1	TGTGCCACCAGTGAAACGGGACAAAACAATGAGCAGTTCTTC	CATSETGQNNEQFF
TRBD2	TRBJ2-7	.	TRBV5-1	TGCGCCAGCAGCCCCGGGGCTAGCGGGGGTACCCCCTACGAGCAGTACTTC	CASSPGASGGTPYEQYF
TRBD2	TRBJ2-7	few	TRBV7-2	TGTGCCAGCAGCTTAGGGGGGGGGACTACCCCCTACGAGCAGTACTTC	CASSLGGGTTPYEQYF
TRBD1	TRBJ1-2	.	TRBV29-1	TGCAGCGTTGGACCCCTTACAGGGGGGACATATGGCTACACCTTC	CSVGPLTGGTYGYTF
TRBD2	TRBJ2-5	once	TRBV7-2	TGTGCCAGCAGCCGGGGCGGGGGACCCGGGGAAGAGACCCAGTACTTC	CASSRGGGPGEETQYF
.	TRBJ1-1	.	TRBV7-9	TGTGCCAGCAGCCCCCCCCTGTGGGAGAACCTTGAAGCTTTCTTT	CASSPPLWENLEAFF
.	TRBJ2-3	few	TRBV29-1	TGCAGCGTTGGGGGGCGGACTCCAACCACAGATACGCAGTATTTT	CSVGGRTPTTDTQYF
TRBD2	TRBJ2-5	.	TRBV7-7	TGTGCCAGCAGCTTACGGGGGACTAGCGGGTCCCAAGAGACCCAGTACTTC	CASSLRGTSGSQETQYF
.	TRBJ1-5	.	TRBV2	TGTGCCAGCAGGACTACCCAGGGGAGCAATCAGCCCCAGCATTTT	CASRTTQGSNQPQHF
.	TRBJ1-5	.	TRBV24-1	TGTGCCACCAGTGATCCTTATAGCAATCAGCCCCAGCATTTT	CATSDPYSNQPQHF
TRBD1	TRBJ1-4	few	TRBV5-1	TGCGCCAGCAGCTTGGGGGGGACAGGGGCTGGCGAAAAACTGTTTTTT	CASSLGGTGAGEKLFF
.	TRBJ2-4	once	TRBV5-1	TGCGCCAGCAGCTTGGGGGGCCGGGAAAACATTCAGTACTTC	CASSLGGRENIQYF
.	TRBJ2-3	once	TRBV19	TGTGCCAGTAGTATAGGGACAGCCTCAGATACGCAGTATTTT	CASSIGTASDTQYF
.	TRBJ2-6	.	TRBV19	TGTGCCAGTAGGGCTCCTGGGGCCGGTGGGGCCAACGTCCTGACTTTC	CASRAPGAGGANVLTF
.	TRBJ1-2	once	TRBV9	TGTGCCAGCAGCCCCCAGGAAAGGTATGGCTACACCTTC	CASSPQERYGYTF
TRBD1	TRBJ2-5	.	TRBV5-4	TGTGCCAGCAGCCAACAGACAGGGGCCGGGGAGACCCAGTACTTC	CASSQQTGAGETQYF
.	TRBJ1-3	.	TRBV5-6	TGTGCCAGCGAACGGGGGGCACGCTCTGGAAACACCATATATTTT	CASERGARSGNTIYF
TRBD1	TRBJ1-3	few	TRBV3-1/TRBV3-2	TGTGCCAGCAGGCCCGACAGGGGGAGTAGGGTCTCTGGAAACACCATATATTTT	CASRPDRGSRVSGNTIYF
.	TRBJ1-1	.	TRBV3-1/TRBV3-2	TGTGCCAGCAGCCGAGTCCGGGGGACTGAAGCTTTCTTT	CASSRVRGTEAFF
.	TRBJ2-3	.	TRBV9	TGTGCCAGCAGCCCCCGTTCTAGCGCCCTTGGGGAAGATACGCAGTATTTT	CASSPRSSALGEDTQYF
.	TRBJ2-7	.	TRBV18	TGTGCCAGCTCACCAGCGGCAGGCGGACACTACGAGCAGTACTTC	CASSPAAGGHYEQYF
.	TRBJ2-3	.	TRBV7-3	TGTGCCAGCAGCTTATTAGGGGCAGATACGCAGTATTTT	CASSLLGADTQYF
TRBD2	TRBJ2-2	.	TRBV5-1	TGCGCCAGCAGCTTCCTAGCGGGGAGAGACACCGGGGAGCTGTTTTTT	CASSFLAGRDTGELFF
TRBD2	TRBJ2-1	.	TRBV20-1	TGCAGTGCTAGTATCCCTAGCGGGGGGAACTCCTACAATGAGCAGTTCTTC	CSASIPSGGNSYNEQFF
TRBD2	TRBJ2-1	.	TRBV5-1	TGCGCCAGCAGCTTCGCGGGAGGTGGGGATGAGCAGTTCTTC	CASSFAGGGDEQFF
.	TRBJ1-5	.	TRBV27	TGTGCCAGCAGTTTAGGGGGGGCGGGCAATCAGCCCCAGCATTTT	CASSLGGAGNQPQHF
.	TRBJ1-4	.	TRBV3-1/TRBV3-2	TGTGCCAGCAGCCACGGGGGGACCGATGAAAAACTGTTTTTT	CASSHGGTDEKLFF
TRBD1	TRBJ1-1	once	TRBV5-1	TGCGCCAGCAGCCGGGGACAGGGCGGCACTGAAGCTTTCTTT	CASSRGQGGTEAFF
TRBD2	TRBJ2-3	.	TRBV28	TGTGCCAGCAGTGGGACTAGCGGGATCCCCACAGATACGCAGTATTTT	CASSGTSGIPTDTQYF
TRBD1	TRBJ1-2	.	TRBV28	TGTGCCAGCAGTTATCGGGGACAGTATGGCTACACCTTC	CASSYRGQYGYTF
.	TRBJ1-6	.	TRBV19	TGTGCCAGTAGGGCCCGGGGCTCCTATAATTCACCCCTCCACTTT	CASRARGSYNSPLHF
.	TRBJ1-1	.	TRBV30	TGTGCCTGGAGTGTTCACGGGTACACTGAAGCTTTCTTT	CAWSVHGYTEAFF
.	TRBJ2-1	few	TRBV7-3	TGTGCCAGCAGCCCAGTCGGGGAGTATAGGACCTACAATGAGCAGTTCTTC	CASSPVGEYRTYNEQFF
.	TRBJ1-5	.	TRBV19	TGTGCCACCCAGGACAGCAATAGCAATCAGCCCCAGCATTTT	CATQDSNSNQPQHF
TRBD1	TRBJ2-5	once	TRBV9	TGTGCCAGCAGCGTGGCTGGGACAGGGGGCCAAGAGACCCAGTACTTC	CASSVAGTGGQETQYF
TRBD1	TRBJ1-2	once	TRBV15	TGTGCCACCAGCCCACGCCCGGGACAGGAGGGCCGGGACTATGGCTACACCTTC	CATSPRPGQEGRDYGYTF
.	TRBJ2-5	.	TRBV30	TGTGCCTGGAGTGTATCAAGCGGGCCCCAAGAGACCCAGTACTTC	CAWSVSSGPQETQYF
TRBD1	TRBJ1-4	.	TRBV11-2	TGTGCCAGCAGCTCGCGACAGGGCGTCGGTGAAAAACTGTTTTTT	CASSSRQGVGEKLFF
.	TRBJ1-1	once	TRBV19	TGTGCCAGTAGTATCCCCCCGACAGGGAACACTGAAGCTTTCTTT	CASSIPPTGNTEAFF
TRBD1	TRBJ1-1	few	TRBV6-2/TRBV6-3	TGTGCCAGCAGTCCGACCAGGGGGCGAGCTTTCTTT	CASSPTRGRAFF
TRBD1	TRBJ1-3	.	TRBV9	TGTGCCAGCAGCCCACAGGGGGCGGGAAACACCATATATTTT	CASSPQGAGNTIYF
TRBD1	TRBJ1-2	.	TRBV3-1/TRBV3-2	TGTGCCAGCAGCCCCCGGGACAGGGGCTACACCTTC	CASSPRDRGYTF
TRBD2	TRBJ2-5	.	TRBV29-1	TGCAGCGTCAGACCGCCTGGCGGGGGCCAAGAGACCCAGTACTTC	CSVRPPGGGQETQYF
.	TRBJ2-5	.	TRBV7-2	TGTGCCAGCAGCTTAGCGGTAGCGAGAGGGGGAGAGACCCAGTACTTC	CASSLAVARGGETQYF
.	TRBJ1-2	once	TRBV9	TGTGCCAGCAGCGTAGAACAGGCGATTGGCTACACCTTC	CASSVEQAIGYTF
.	TRBJ2-2	.	TRBV19	TGTGCCAGTAGTCCCCCAGCAGGGGGGACCGGGGAGCTGTTTTTT	CASSPPAGGTGELFF